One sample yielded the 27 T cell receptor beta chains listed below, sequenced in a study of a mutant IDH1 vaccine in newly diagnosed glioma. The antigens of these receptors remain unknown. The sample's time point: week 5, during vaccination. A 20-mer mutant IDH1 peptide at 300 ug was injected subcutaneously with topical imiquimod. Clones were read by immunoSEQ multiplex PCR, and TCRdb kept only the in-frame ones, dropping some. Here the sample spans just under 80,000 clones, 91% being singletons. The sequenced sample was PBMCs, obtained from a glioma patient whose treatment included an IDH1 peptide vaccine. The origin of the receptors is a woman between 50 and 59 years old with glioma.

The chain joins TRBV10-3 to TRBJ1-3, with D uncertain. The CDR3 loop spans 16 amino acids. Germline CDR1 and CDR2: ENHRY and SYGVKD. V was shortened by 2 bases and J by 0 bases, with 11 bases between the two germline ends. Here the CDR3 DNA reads TGTGCCATCAGTGAGAGGTCCCCCCTCTCTGGAAACACCATATATTTT. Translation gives CAISERSPLSGNTIYF.

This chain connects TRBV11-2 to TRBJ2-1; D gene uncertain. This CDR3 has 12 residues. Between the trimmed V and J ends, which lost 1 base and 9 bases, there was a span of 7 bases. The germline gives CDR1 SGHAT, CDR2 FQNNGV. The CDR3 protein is CASSLGRGEQFF. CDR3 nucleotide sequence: TGTGCCAGCAGCTTAGGTCGCGGTGAGCAGTTCTTC.

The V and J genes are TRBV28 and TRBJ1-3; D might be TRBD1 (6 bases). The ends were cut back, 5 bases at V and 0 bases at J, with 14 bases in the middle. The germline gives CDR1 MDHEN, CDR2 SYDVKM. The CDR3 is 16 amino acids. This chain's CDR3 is CASSTQGYGSGNTIYF. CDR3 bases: TGTGCCAGCAGTACTCAGGGGTATGGCTCTGGAAACACCATATATTTT.

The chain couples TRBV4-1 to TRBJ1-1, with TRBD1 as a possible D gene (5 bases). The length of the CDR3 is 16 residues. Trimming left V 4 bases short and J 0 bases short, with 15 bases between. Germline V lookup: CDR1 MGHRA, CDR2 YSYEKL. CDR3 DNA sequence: TGCGCCAGCAGCCTTGAGAGGGGCAGGTTGAACACTGAAGCTTTCTTT. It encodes CASSLERGRLNTEAFF.

The CDR3 sequence is CASSFPSGSTSYNEQFF. CDR3 DNA sequence: TGTGCCAGCAGTTTCCCTAGCGGGAGTACTTCCTACAATGAGCAGTTCTTC. This chain connects TRBV28 to TRBJ2-1, with 10 bases that match TRBD2. CDR1 is MDHEN, CDR2 SYDVKM, per germline. J gave up 1 base and V 3 bases, and 6 bases lay outside the gene matches. The CDR3 sequence is 17 residues long.

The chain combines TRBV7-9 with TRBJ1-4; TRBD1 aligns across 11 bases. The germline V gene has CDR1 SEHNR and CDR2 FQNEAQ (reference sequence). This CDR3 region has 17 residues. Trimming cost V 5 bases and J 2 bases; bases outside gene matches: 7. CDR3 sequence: CASSPQDRGPTNEKLFF. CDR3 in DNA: TGTGCCAGCAGCCCCCAGGACAGGGGGCCCACTAATGAAAAACTGTTTTTT.

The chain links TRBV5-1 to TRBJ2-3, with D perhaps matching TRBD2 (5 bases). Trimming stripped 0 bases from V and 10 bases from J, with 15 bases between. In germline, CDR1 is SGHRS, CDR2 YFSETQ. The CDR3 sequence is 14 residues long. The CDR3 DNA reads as TGCGCCAGCAGCTTGGGGGAGTCTAGGGAAGCGCAGTATTTT. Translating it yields CASSLGESREAQYF.

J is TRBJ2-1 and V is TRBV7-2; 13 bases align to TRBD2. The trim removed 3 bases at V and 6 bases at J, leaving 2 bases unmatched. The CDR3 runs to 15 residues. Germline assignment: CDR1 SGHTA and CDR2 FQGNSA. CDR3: CASSFGTSGTNEQFF. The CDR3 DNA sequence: TGTGCCAGCAGCTTCGGGACTAGCGGGACCAATGAGCAGTTCTTC.

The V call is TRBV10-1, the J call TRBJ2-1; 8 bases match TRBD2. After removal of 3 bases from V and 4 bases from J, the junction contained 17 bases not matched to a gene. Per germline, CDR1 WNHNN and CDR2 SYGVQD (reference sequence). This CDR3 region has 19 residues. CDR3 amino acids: CASSDFRSGNDIRYNEQFF. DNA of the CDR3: TGCGCCAGCAGTGATTTCCGTAGCGGGAACGACATTCGGTACAATGAGCAGTTCTTC.

The CDR3 bases are TGTGCCAGCAGCTTGACTAGCCCTGCCAAAAACATTCAGTACTTC. It translates to CASSLTSPAKNIQYF. The genes are TRBV11-2 and TRBJ2-4, with TRBD2 matching 7 bases. This CDR3 is built from 15 residues. CDR1 and CDR2 (germline): SGHAT, FQNNGV. After removal of 3 bases from V and 1 base from J, the junction contained 3 bases not matched to a gene.

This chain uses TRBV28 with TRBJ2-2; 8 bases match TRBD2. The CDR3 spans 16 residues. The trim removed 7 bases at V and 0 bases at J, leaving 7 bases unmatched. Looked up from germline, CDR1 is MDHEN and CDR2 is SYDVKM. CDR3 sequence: CASIRGGFANTGELFF. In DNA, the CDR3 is TGTGCCAGCATCCGGGGGGGATTTGCGAACACCGGGGAGCTGTTTTTT.

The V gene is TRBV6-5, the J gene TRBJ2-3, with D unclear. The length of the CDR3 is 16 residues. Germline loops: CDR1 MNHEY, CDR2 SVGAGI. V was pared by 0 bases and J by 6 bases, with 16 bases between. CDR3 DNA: TGTGCCAGCAGTTACTCGATACCCCCACCCGCGGATACGCAGTATTTT. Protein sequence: CASSYSIPPPADTQYF.

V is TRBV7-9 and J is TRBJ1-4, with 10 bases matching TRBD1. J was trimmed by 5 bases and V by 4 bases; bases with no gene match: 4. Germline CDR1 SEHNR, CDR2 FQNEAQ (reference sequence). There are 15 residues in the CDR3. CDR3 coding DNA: TGTGCCAGCAGCTCTTGGACAGGGGGAAATGAAAAACTGTTTTTT. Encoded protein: CASSSWTGGNEKLFF.

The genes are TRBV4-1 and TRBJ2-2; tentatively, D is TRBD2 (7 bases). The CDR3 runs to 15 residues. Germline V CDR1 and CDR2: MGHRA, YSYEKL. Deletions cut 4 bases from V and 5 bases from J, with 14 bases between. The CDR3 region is CASSLGGGKTGELFF. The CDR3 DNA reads TGCGCCAGCAGCCTAGGGGGAGGGAAAACCGGGGAGCTGTTTTTT.

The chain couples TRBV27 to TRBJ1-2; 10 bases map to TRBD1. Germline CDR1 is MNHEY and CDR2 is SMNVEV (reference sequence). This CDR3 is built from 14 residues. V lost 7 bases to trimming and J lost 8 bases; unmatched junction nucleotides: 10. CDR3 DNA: TGTGCCAGCACACCGGGACAGGGGTTGTCAGGCTACACCTTC. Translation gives CASTPGQGLSGYTF.

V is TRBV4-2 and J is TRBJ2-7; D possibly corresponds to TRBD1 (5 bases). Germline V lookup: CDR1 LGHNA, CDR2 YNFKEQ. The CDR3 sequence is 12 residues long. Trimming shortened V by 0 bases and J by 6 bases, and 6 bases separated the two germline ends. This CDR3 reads CASSQDRAEQYF. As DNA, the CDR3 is TGTGCCAGCAGCCAAGACAGGGCCGAGCAGTACTTC.

The CDR3 region is CASSPAYEQYF. The CDR3 DNA is TGTGCCAGCAGCCCCGCCTACGAGCAGTACTTC. The V gene is TRBV14, the J gene TRBJ2-7; D is undetermined. Trimming pared 4 bases from V and 2 bases from J, leaving 3 bases between. Germline loops: CDR1 SGHDN, CDR2 FVKESK. The CDR3 runs 11 residues.

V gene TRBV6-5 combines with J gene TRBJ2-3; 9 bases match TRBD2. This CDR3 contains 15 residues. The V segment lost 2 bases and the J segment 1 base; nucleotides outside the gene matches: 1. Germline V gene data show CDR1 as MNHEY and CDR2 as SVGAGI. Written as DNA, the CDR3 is TGTGCCAGCAGTTACGCGGGAGGGGGCACAGATACGCAGTATTTT. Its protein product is CASSYAGGGTDTQYF.

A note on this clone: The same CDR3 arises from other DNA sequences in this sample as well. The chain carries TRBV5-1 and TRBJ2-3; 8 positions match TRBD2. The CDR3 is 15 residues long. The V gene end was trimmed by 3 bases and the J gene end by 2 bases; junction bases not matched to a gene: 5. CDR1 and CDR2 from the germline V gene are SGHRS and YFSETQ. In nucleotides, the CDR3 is TGCGCCAGCAGCTCCAGCGGGGGAGACACAGATACGCAGTATTTT. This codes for CASSSSGGDTDTQYF.

Here the CDR3 DNA reads TGTGCCAGCAACCGGAGGGGGCGGCCTTACAATGAGCAGTTCTTC. Translating gives CASNRRGRPYNEQFF. The gene calls are TRBV6-5 and TRBJ2-1; D perhaps matches TRBD1 (7 bases). Germline values: CDR1 MNHEY, CDR2 SVGAGI. The CDR3 is made up of 15 amino acids. The V end lost 7 bases, the J end lost 4 bases, and 17 bases lay between the germline ends.

The CDR3, as DNA: TGTGCCAGCAGCTTGGTGGGGCTTAACACCGGGGAGCTGTTTTTT. Residues: CASSLVGLNTGELFF. The chain links TRBV5-4 to TRBJ2-2; D may be TRBD1 (5 bases). CDR1 and CDR2 (germline): SGHNT, YYREEE (reference sequence). Trimming pared 0 bases from V and 2 bases from J, leaving 8 bases between. The CDR3 contains 15 residues. The variable domain in full, with the rest retrieved from reference TRBV5-4 and TRBJ2-2, is ETGVTQSPTHLIKTRGQQVTLRCSSQSGHNTVSWYQQALGQGPQFIFQYYREEENGRGNFPPRFSGLQFPNYSSELNVNALELDDSALYLCASSLVGLNTGELFFGEGSRLTVL.

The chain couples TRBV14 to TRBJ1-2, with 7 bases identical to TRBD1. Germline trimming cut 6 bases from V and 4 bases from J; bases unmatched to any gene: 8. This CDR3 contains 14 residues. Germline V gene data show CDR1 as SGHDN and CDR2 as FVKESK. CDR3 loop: CASRNTGALYGYTF. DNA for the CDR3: TGTGCCAGCAGGAACACAGGGGCCCTCTATGGCTACACCTTC.

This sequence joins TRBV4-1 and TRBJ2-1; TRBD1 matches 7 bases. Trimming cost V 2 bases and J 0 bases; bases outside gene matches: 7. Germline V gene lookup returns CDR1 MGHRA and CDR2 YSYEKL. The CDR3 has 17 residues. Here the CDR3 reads CASSQPLRGRSYNEQFF. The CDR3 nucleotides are TGCGCCAGCAGCCAACCACTAAGGGGGCGCTCCTACAATGAGCAGTTCTTC.

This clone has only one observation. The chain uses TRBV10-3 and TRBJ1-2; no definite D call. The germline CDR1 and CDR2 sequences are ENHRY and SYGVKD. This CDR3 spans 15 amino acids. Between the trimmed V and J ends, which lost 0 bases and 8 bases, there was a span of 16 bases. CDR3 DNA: TGTGCCATCAGTGAGTCGGAGGGCCAACTCAGGGGCTACACCTTC. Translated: CAISESEGQLRGYTF.

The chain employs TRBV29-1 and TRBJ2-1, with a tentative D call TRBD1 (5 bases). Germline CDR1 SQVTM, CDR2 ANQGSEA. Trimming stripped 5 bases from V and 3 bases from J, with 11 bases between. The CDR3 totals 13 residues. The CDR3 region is CSVSTDNYNEQFF. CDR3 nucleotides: TGCAGCGTTAGCACGGACAACTACAATGAGCAGTTCTTC.

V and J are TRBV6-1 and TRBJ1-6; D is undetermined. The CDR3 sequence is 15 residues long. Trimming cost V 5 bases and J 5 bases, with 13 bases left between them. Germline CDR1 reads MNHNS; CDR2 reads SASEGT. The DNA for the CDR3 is TGTGCCAGCAGTCAGTATGCGGAGAATAATTCACCCCTCCACTTT. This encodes CASSQYAENNSPLHF.

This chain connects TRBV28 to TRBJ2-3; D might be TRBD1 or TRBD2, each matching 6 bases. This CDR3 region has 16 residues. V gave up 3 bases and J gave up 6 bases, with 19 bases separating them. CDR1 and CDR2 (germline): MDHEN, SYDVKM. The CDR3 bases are TGTGCCAGCAGTTTTGTCAGTACTGCCGGGGGCGATACGCAGTATTTT. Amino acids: CASSFVSTAGGDTQYF. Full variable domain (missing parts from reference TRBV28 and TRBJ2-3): DVKVTQSSRYLVKRTGEKVFLECVQDMDHENMFWYRQDPGLGLRLIYFSYDVKMKEKGDIPEGYSVSREKKERFSLILESASTNQTSMYLCASSFVSTAGGDTQYFGPGTRLTVL.